Listed below are T cell receptor beta chains from one sample, sequenced in a study of cytomegalovirus exposure and HLA in healthy donors. Sequenced by immunoSEQ multiplex PCR; TCRdb stores in-frame clones only, minus some. The repertoire includes approximately 74,000 clones, about 64% of them detected once, and less than 7.5% sits in the top ten. The source material was PBMCs. These receptors were taken from a man aged 25-45 years in good health and CMV-seropositive. The conserved cysteine and the conserved F or W are not part of the CDR3 here.

TRBV29-1	TRBJ2-5	SVDFSWAGETQY
TRBV28	TRBJ1-5	ASSGGGSGQPQH
TRBV4-1	TRBJ2-1	ASSQKQGGQF
TRBV18	TRBJ1-1	ASSPPQGVPTEAF
TRBV7-6	TRBJ2-7	ASSSGGRYEQY
TRBV5-6	TRBJ1-2	ASSLTGKHYGYT
TRBV7-9	TRBJ2-7	ASSLWGGLSSYEQY
TRBV5-5	TRBJ1-2	ASSQDRYPSRGYT
TRBV19	TRBJ1-5	ASSGTTEFSNQPQH
TRBV7-3	TRBJ2-2	ASSPSSGRAATGELF
TRBV5-5	TRBJ1-1	ASSLQGHTEAF
TRBV6-1	TRBJ1-1	ASSERDRECAF
TRBV2	TRBJ2-5	ASSVTSGGASETQY
TRBV7-3	TRBJ1-2	ASSEGRAGDGGYT
TRBV5-4	TRBJ2-3	ASSPSPDTQY
TRBV9	TRBJ1-2	ASTETGGGYT
TRBV4-2	TRBJ2-7	ASSQGGSGTPYEQY
TRBV2	TRBJ1-1	ASSVGAAAF
TRBV13	TRBJ2-7	ASSLYRESYEQY
TRBV5-4	TRBJ2-3	ASSLAVAGVLDTQY
TRBV7-9	TRBJ1-5	ASSSGNGNQPQH
TRBV5-4	TRBJ2-3	ASSPGGASDTQY
TRBV29-1	TRBJ1-5	SVGRGRPNQPQH
TRBV15	TRBJ2-5	ATSRDPSPEETQY
TRBV4-3	TRBJ2-1	ASSQESGRPGLF
TRBV7-9	TRBJ1-6	ASSPAGNSPLH
TRBV30	TRBJ2-3	AWSKRGGQDTQY
TRBV29-1	TRBJ1-2	SVEGGQGYGYT
TRBV7-2	TRBJ2-1	ASSSRGWNEQF
TRBV5-6	TRBJ1-6	ASSHPTEYNSPLH
TRBV6-5	TRBJ1-2	ASGPGGVTGYT
TRBV9	TRBJ1-1	ASSVLGSEAF